These T cell receptor beta chains were read from a single sample in a study of regulatory dendritic cells for organ transplantation. TCRdb's table, derived via immunoSEQ multiplex PCR, lists solely in-frame clones and lacks some. The sample holds some 35,000 clones, roughly 91% seen once. The source material was naive CD4+ T cells from blood. Receptor source: a human donor in good health. The CDR3 runs from the conserved cysteine through the conserved F or W. Each record gives: D gene, J gene, V gene, clone size, CDR3 protein, CDR3 DNA. A D gene is named only where the DNA matches it firmly. Clone size is stated in some rows and not others, as once, few, many or a class when expanded.

NA	TRBJ2-3	TRBV30	NA	CAWSFPDTQYF	TGTGCCTGGAGTTTTCCAGATACGCAGTATTTT
NA	TRBJ2-5	TRBV7-6	NA	CASSSQGEGLQETQYF	TGTGCCAGCAGCTCCCAGGGTGAGGGCCTCCAAGAGACCCAGTACTTC
TRBD1	TRBJ1-2	TRBV4-2	NA	CASSQEGPGTVPFYGYTF	TGTGCCAGCAGCCAAGAAGGTCCCGGGACAGTTCCCTTCTATGGCTACACCTTC
NA	TRBJ2-2	TRBV7-3	once	CASRRQAGNTGELFF	TGTGCCAGTAGACGACAGGCGGGGAACACCGGGGAGCTGTTTTTT
NA	TRBJ2-3	TRBV2	NA	CASSASRADTQYF	TGTGCCAGCAGTGCTAGTAGGGCGGATACGCAGTATTTT
NA	TRBJ1-1	TRBV6-5	NA	CASSYFPGVTNTEAFF	TGTGCCAGCAGTTACTTTCCGGGAGTAACGAACACTGAAGCTTTCTTT
NA	TRBJ2-7	TRBV2	once	CASNSIQAASYEQYF	TGTGCCAGCAACAGTATCCAAGCGGCCTCCTACGAGCAGTACTTC
TRBD1	TRBJ2-2	TRBV5-1	few	CASSGNRGRNTGELFF	TGCGCCAGCAGCGGCAACAGGGGGCGGAACACCGGGGAGCTGTTTTTT
NA	TRBJ2-1	TRBV18	NA	CASSPNQGYYNEQFF	TGTGCCAGCTCACCAAATCAGGGATACTACAATGAGCAGTTCTTC
TRBD2	TRBJ2-3	TRBV6-5	once	CASSSTTSGGGDTQYF	TGTGCCAGCAGTTCGACGACTAGCGGGGGTGGCGATACGCAGTATTTT
NA	TRBJ1-6	TRBV5-4	NA	CASSLPANSPLHF	TGTGCCAGCAGCTTGCCTGCGAATTCACCCCTCCACTTT
TRBD1	TRBJ2-7	TRBV7-9	NA	CASSSPTPRGLGYEQYF	TGTGCCAGCAGCTCACCGACCCCCAGGGGGTTAGGTTACGAGCAGTACTTC
TRBD2	TRBJ2-3	TRBV9	NA	CASANRDYFTDTQYF	TGTGCCAGCGCAAACCGGGACTACTTCACAGATACGCAGTATTTT
TRBD1	TRBJ2-7	TRBV7-2	NA	CASSFRQGTYEQYF	TGTGCCAGCAGCTTCCGACAGGGAACCTACGAGCAGTACTTC
NA	TRBJ1-1	TRBV27	NA	CASRKDRYTEAFF	TGTGCCAGCAGAAAGGACAGATACACTGAAGCTTTCTTT
TRBD1	TRBJ1-2	TRBV7-9	NA	CASNRMDRDYGYTF	TGTGCCAGCAACAGGATGGACAGGGACTATGGCTACACCTTC
NA	TRBJ1-5	TRBV6-6	NA	CASSYSKGGNQPQHF	TGTGCCAGCAGTTACTCGAAAGGAGGCAATCAGCCCCAGCATTTT
NA	TRBJ1-3	TRBV30	NA	CAWIPSGQLLNSGNTIYF	TGTGCCTGGATACCAAGCGGGCAGCTACTAAACTCTGGAAACACCATATATTTT
TRBD2	TRBJ2-7	TRBV6-5	NA	CASRSTSGTYEQYF	TGTGCCAGCAGGTCGACTAGCGGGACTTACGAGCAGTACTTC
TRBD1	TRBJ2-2	TRBV7-7	NA	CASSSYGRTGNTGELFF	TGTGCTAGCAGCTCCTATGGCCGGACAGGAAACACCGGGGAGCTGTTTTTT
NA	TRBJ2-1	TRBV5-4	NA	CASSLDIGRDEQFF	TGTGCCAGCAGCTTGGACATTGGGCGGGATGAGCAGTTCTTC
NA	TRBJ2-7	TRBV4-1	NA	CASSQDPDSRVYEQYF	TGCGCCAGCAGCCAAGATCCCGACAGCCGTGTGTACGAGCAGTACTTC